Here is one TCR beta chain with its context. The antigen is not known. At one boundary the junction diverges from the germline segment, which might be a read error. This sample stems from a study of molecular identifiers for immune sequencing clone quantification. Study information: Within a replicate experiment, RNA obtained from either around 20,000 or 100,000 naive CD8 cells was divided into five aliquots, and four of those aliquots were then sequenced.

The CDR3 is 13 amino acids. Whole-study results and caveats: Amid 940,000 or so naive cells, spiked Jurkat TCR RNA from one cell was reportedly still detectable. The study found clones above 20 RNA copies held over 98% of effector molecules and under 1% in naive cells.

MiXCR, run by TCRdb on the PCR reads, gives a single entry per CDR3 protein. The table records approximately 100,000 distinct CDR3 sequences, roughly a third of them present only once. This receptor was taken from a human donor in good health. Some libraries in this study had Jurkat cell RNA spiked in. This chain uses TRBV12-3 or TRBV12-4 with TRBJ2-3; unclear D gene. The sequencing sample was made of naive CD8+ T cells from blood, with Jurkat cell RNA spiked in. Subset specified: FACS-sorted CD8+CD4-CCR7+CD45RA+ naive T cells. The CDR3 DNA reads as TGTGCCAGCAGTCGGGTCTCCACAGATTCGCAGTATTTT. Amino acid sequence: CASSRVSTDSQYF.